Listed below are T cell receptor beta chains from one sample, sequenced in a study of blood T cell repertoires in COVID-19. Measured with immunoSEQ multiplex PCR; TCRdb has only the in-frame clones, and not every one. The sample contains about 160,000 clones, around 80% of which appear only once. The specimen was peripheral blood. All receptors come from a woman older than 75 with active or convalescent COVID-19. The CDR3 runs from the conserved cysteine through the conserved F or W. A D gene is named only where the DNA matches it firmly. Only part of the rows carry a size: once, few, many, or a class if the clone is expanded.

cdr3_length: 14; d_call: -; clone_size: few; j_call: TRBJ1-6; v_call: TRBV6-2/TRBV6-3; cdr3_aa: CASSYHRIKSPLHF; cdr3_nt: TGTGCCAGCAGTTACCACAGGATAAAATCACCCCTCCACTTT
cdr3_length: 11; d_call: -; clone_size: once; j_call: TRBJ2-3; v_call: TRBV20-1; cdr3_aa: CSAKEKDTQYF; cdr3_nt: TGCAGTGCTAAGGAGAAAGATACGCAGTATTTT
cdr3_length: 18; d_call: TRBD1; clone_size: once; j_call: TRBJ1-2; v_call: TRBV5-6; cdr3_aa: CASSLAPGQGAWENGYTF; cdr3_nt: TGTGCCAGCAGCTTGGCCCCGGGACAGGGGGCTTGGGAGAATGGCTACACCTTC
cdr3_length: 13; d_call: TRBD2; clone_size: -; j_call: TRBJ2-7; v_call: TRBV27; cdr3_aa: CASSYTSAYEQYF; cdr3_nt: TGTGCCAGCAGTTATACTAGCGCCTACGAGCAGTACTTC
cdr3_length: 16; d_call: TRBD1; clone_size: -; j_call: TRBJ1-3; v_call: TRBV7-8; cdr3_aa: CASSIQGTGSGNTIYF; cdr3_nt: TGTGCCAGCAGTATCCAAGGGACAGGGTCTGGAAACACCATATATTTT
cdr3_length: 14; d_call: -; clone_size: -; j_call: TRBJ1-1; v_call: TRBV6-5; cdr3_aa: CASHWSSMNTEAFF; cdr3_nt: TGTGCCAGCCATTGGAGCAGTATGAACACTGAAGCTTTCTTT
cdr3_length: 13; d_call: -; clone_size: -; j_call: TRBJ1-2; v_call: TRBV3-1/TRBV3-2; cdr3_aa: CASSRSESYGYTF; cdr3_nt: TGTGCCAGCAGCCGCAGCGAGAGCTATGGCTACACCTTC
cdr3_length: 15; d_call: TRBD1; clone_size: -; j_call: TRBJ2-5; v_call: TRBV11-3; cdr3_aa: CASSHKQGKGETQYF; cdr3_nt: TGTGCCAGCAGCCACAAACAGGGGAAGGGTGAGACCCAGTACTTC
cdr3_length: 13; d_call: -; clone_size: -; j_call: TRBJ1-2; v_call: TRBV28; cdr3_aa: CAGSGSPNYGYTF; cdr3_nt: TGTGCCGGTTCGGGGTCCCCTAACTATGGCTACACCTTC
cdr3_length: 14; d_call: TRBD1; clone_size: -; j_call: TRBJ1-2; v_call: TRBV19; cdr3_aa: CASSSTGGIYGYTF; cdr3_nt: TGTGCCAGTAGCTCTACAGGGGGCATCTATGGCTACACCTTC
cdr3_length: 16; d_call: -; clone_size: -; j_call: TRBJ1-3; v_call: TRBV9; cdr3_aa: CASSPIQGPSGNTIYF; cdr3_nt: TGTGCCAGCAGCCCAATTCAGGGCCCCTCTGGAAACACCATATATTTT
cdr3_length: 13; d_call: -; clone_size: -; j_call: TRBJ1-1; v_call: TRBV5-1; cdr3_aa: CASSLTGPGEAFF; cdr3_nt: TGCGCCAGCAGCTTGACAGGGCCGGGCGAAGCTTTCTTT
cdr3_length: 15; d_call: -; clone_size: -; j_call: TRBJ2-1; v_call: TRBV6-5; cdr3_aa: CASSYARPPNNEQFF; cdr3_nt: TGTGCCAGCAGTTATGCCCGCCCACCTAACAATGAGCAGTTCTTC
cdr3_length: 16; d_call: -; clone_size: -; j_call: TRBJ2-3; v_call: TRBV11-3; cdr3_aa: CASSLRAGSSTDTQYF; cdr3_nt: TGTGCCAGCAGCTTACGGGCAGGGTCTAGCACAGATACGCAGTATTTT
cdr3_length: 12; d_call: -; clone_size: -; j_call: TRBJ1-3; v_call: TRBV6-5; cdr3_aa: CASIGGGNTIYF; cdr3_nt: TGTGCCAGCATTGGAGGGGGAAACACCATATATTTT
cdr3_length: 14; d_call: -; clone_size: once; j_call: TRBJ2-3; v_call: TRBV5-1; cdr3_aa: CASSLGTGSDTQYF; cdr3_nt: TGCGCCAGCAGCTTGGGAACAGGATCAGATACGCAGTATTTT
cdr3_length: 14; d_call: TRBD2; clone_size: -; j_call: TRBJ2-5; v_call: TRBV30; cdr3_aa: CAWSVSGLAQTQYF; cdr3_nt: TGTGCCTGGAGTGTATCCGGACTAGCTCAGACCCAGTACTTC
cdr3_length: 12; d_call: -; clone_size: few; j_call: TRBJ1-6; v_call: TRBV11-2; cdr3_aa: CASSALDSPLHF; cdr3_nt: TGTGCCAGCAGCGCGCTAGATTCACCCCTCCACTTT
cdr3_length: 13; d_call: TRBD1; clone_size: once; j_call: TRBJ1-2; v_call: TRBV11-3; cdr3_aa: CASSSRDSYGYTF; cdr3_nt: TGTGCCAGCAGCTCCCGGGACAGCTATGGCTACACCTTC
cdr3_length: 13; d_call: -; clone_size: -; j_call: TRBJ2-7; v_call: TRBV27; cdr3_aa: CASMGLGALEQYF; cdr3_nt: TGTGCCAGCATGGGGTTGGGGGCGCTTGAGCAGTACTTC
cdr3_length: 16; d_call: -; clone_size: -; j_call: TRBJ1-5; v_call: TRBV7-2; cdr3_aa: CASSLAPWGGNQPQHF; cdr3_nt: TGTGCCAGCAGCTTAGCCCCATGGGGAGGCAATCAGCCCCAGCATTTT
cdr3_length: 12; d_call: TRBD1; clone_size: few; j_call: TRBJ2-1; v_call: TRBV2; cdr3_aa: CAIRDSGNEQFF; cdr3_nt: TGTGCCATCCGGGACAGCGGCAATGAGCAGTTCTTC
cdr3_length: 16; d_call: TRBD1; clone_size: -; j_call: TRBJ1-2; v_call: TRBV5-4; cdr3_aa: CASSLDGTGFFYGYTF; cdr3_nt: TGTGCCAGCAGCTTGGATGGGACAGGGTTTTTCTATGGCTACACCTTC
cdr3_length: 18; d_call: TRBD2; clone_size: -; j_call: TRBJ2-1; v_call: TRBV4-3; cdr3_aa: CASSQDPLAGISYNEQFF; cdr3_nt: TGCGCCAGCAGCCAAGATCCACTAGCGGGTATCTCCTACAATGAGCAGTTCTTC
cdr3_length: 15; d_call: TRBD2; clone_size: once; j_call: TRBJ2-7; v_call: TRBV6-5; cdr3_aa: CASSPPTSGAYEQYF; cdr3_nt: TGTGCCAGCAGTCCTCCGACTAGCGGCGCCTACGAGCAGTACTTC
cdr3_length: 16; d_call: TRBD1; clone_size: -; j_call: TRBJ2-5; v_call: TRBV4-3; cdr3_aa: CASSQGLQGDGETQYF; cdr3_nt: TGCGCCAGCAGCCAAGGTCTTCAGGGGGATGGAGAGACCCAGTACTTC
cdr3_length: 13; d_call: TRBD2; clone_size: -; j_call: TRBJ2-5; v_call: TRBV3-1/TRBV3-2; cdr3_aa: CASSVAGVETQYF; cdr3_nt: TGTGCCAGCAGTGTAGCGGGGGTAGAGACCCAGTACTTC
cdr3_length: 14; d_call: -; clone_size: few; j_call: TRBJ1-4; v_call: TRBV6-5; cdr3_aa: CASSPVHQNEKLFF; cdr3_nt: TGTGCCAGCAGCCCCGTGCACCAGAATGAAAAACTGTTTTTT
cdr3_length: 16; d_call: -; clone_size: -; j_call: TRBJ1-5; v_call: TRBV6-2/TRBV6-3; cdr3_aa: CASSYSPARRNQPQHF; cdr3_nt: TGTGCCAGCAGTTACAGCCCTGCCAGGCGCAATCAGCCCCAGCATTTT
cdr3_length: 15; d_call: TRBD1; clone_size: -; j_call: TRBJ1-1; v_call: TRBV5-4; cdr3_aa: CASSASGGSGTEAFF; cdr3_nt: TGTGCCAGCAGCGCTTCAGGGGGCAGCGGCACTGAAGCTTTCTTT
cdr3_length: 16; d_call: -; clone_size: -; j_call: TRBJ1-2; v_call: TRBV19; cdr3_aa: CASNSGTTGGNYGYTF; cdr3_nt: TGTGCCAGTAACTCCGGGACCACGGGAGGCAACTATGGCTACACCTTC
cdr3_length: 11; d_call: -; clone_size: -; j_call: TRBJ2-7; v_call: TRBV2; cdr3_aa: CASTPAYEQYF; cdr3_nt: TGTGCCAGCACCCCGGCCTACGAGCAGTACTTC
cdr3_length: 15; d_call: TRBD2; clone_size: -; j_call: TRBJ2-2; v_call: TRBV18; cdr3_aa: CASSSLAGDTGELFF; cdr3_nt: TGTGCCAGCTCATCGTTAGCGGGGGACACCGGGGAGCTGTTTTTT
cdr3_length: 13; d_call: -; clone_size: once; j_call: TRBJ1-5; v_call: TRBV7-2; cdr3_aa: CASSKRGGQPQHF; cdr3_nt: TGTGCCAGCAGCAAACGAGGGGGTCAGCCCCAGCATTTT
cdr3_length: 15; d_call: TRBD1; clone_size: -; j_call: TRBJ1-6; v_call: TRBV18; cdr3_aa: CASSWAGTGNSPLHF; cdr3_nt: TGTGCCAGCTCATGGGCCGGGACAGGGAATTCACCCCTCCACTTT
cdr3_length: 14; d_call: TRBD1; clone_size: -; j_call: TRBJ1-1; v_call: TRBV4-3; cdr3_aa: CASSQQDRGTEAFF; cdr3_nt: TGCGCCAGCAGCCAACAGGACAGGGGGACTGAAGCTTTCTTT
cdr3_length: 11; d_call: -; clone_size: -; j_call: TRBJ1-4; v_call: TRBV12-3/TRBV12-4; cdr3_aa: CASSLYGKLFF; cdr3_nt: TGTGCCAGCAGCCTGTACGGAAAACTGTTTTTT
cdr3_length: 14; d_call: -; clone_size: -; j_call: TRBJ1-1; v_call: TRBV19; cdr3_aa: CASSYQPGRAEAFF; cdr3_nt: TGTGCCAGTAGCTATCAGCCCGGGCGGGCTGAAGCTTTCTTT
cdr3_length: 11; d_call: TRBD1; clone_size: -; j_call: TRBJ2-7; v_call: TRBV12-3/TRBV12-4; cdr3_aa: CASSLGQGASF; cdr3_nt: TGTGCCAGCAGTTTGGGACAGGGGGCGTCCTTC
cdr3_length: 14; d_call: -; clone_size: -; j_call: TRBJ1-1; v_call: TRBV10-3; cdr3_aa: CALRVLGADTEAFF; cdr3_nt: TGTGCTCTCAGGGTTTTGGGGGCCGACACTGAAGCTTTCTTT
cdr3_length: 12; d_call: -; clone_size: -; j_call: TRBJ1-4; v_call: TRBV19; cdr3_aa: CASSRDKEKLFF; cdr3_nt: TGTGCCAGTAGCAGGGACAAGGAAAAACTGTTTTTT
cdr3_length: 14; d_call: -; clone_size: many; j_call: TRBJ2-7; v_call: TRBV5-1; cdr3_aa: CASSLGQGLDEQYF; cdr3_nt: TGCGCCAGCAGCTTGGGGCAGGGCCTTGACGAGCAGTACTTC
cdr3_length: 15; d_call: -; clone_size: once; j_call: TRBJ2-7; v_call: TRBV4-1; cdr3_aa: CASSQDLRIQGEQYF; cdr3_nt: TGCGCCAGCAGCCAAGATCTCAGGATCCAAGGAGAGCAGTACTTC
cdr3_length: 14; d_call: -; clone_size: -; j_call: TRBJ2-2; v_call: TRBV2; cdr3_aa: CASAEGSNTGELFF; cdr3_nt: TGTGCCAGCGCGGAGGGCTCCAACACCGGGGAGCTGTTTTTT
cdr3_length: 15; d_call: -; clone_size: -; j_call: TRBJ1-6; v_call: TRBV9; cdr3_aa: CASSLRQYNNSPLHF; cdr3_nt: TGTGCCAGCAGCCTGCGACAGTATAATAATTCACCCCTCCACTTT
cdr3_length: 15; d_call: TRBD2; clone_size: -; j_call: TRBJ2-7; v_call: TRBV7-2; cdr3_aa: CASSFSGGPPYEQYF; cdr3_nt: TGTGCCAGCAGCTTTAGCGGGGGGCCTCCCTACGAGCAGTACTTC
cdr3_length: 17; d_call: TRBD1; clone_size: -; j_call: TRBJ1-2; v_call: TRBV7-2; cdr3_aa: CASSLLSSRTGGAGYTF; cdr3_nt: TGTGCCAGCAGCTTACTCTCTTCCAGGACAGGGGGCGCGGGCTACACCTTC